Listed below are T cell receptor beta chains from one sample, sequenced in a study of cytomegalovirus exposure and HLA in healthy donors. Assay: immunoSEQ multiplex PCR; the TCRdb copy retains only in-frame clones and omits some. The sample includes 220,000 or so clones, roughly 87% seen only once; the top ten take 1.5% to 2%. Sequencing was performed on PBMCs. These receptors were collected from a woman younger than 35 in good health and CMV-seropositive. CDR3s leave out the opening cysteine and the closing phenylalanine or tryptophan.

>TRBV28|10
ASISGDGELF
>TRBV5-1|9
ASEQGNEQF
>TRBV4-1|16
ASSPAAGPLYSGNTIY
>TRBV27|14
ASSLSPGTGPGEQY
>TRBV5-1|13
ASSLALGSYNEQF
>TRBV2|12
ASSNEDRVTEAF
>TRBV6-1|14
ASSARPLSGSDEQY
>TRBV5-1|11
ASTSEGGTEAF
>TRBV10-3|14
AISESMGQGAHEQY
>TRBV7-2|12
ASSLFARADTQY
>TRBV4-1|13
ASSLTPGQGYEQY
>TRBV28|12
ASSSAGALHEQY
>TRBV6-1|11
ASSVGGLETQY
>TRBV2|11
ASRPSGSYEQY
>TRBV11-2|11
ASTRGGPDTQY
>TRBV5-1|13
ASSFGQGAYNEQF
>TRBV5-1|13
ASSWAGVGADTQY
>TRBV5-1|13
ASSLSGVYGNTIY
>TRBV28|12
ASSPWGVNTEAF
>TRBV28|15
ASSSEAGGLNAYEQY
>TRBV6-1|12
ASSEQGLAYEQY
>TRBV7-9|13
ATFALAGLDYEQY
>TRBV2|14
ASSDRVAGGDTEAF
>TRBV27|12
ASSSWTGGEKLF
>TRBV2|12
ASSEEGVFNEQF
>TRBV5-4|13
ASSPLAGAYNEQF
>TRBV28|13
ASRTTWTSNYGYT
>TRBV27|10
ASSFGGLEQY
>TRBV7-9|13
ASSVGTGLSYEQY
>TRBV5-1|12
ASSLVAGSPGYT
>TRBV10-3|13
AGGSSPSDDNEQF
>TRBV4-1|13
ASSQPDEGWGEQY
>TRBV5-1|15
ASSLGPTGEAPYEQY
>TRBV27|12
ASSLKLSYNEQF
>TRBV18|14
ASSPALRDRGNEQY
>TRBV23-1|10
ASIPVVYGYT
>TRBV11-3|13
ASSKSGTPHNEQF
>TRBV11-3|12
ASSPPGGPDTQY
>TRBV19|13
ASSMTEYSNQPQH
>TRBV19|13
ASSIPTVQSGELF
>TRBV2|13
ASRESGSSYNEQF
>TRBV28|12
ASTRRGRGYGYT
>TRBV6-5|12
ASRLFGTGYGYT
>TRBV7-9|10
ASSSGVRGYT
>TRBV30|13
AWSVGRQGYSEQY
>TRBV27|9
ASGGGLEAF
>TRBV2|13
ASSELGQGGEKLF
>TRBV30|8
AWGGWEQY
>TRBV19|11
ASSWGSAETQY
>TRBV15|14
ATSRVGGLGRTEAF
>TRBV28|12
ASSTGTGLNEQF
>TRBV28|11
ASSYRGVPEAF
>TRBV9|13
ASSPQGSAKNIQY
>TRBV2|11
ARGTGGGETQY
>TRBV5-6|13
ASSFGVSYNQPQH
>TRBV10-3|11
AISEAPGTGGF
>TRBV9|13
ASSPWGQGEREQY